What follows describes a single T cell receptor (beta chain). The record originates from a study of blood T cell repertoires in COVID-19. The overall study: The United States, Italy and Spain provided the acute and convalescent COVID-19 samples.

Using immunoSEQ multiplex PCR, the repertoire was profiled, and TCRdb retains in-frame clones only, with some absent. The sample carries under 450,000 clones, roughly 77% recorded once. V was pared by 5 bases and J by 5 bases, with 9 bases of the junction left unmatched. Looked up from germline, CDR1 is KGHSH and CDR2 is LQKENI. This CDR3 contains 14 residues. The V gene is TRBV18, the J gene TRBJ2-7; TRBD2 matches at 7 bases. The source material was peripheral blood. This TCR came from a human donor with acute or convalescent COVID-19. The donor label of this sample is uncertain. The CDR3 spells CASSFVRAGDEQYF. The CDR3 nucleotides read TGTGCCAGCTCATTTGTCAGGGCGGGGGACGAGCAGTACTTC.